This T cell receptor (beta chain) was sequenced during a study of shared clonotypes between healthy human individuals. Turning to this clone: This may be a read error, as it is one base from a much larger clone.

Adults of Caucasian background living in Nashville, Tennessee made up all donors. Method: immunoSEQ multiplex PCR; TCRdb's copy keeps in-frame clones and lacks some. Of fewer than 650,000 clones in the sample, 60% to 85% are singletons; the top ten hold 10% to 15%. This TCR derives from a woman in her thirties or forties in good health. Some clones in this sample may be carry-over from other donors' samples. Sequenced sample: PBMCs.

CDR3 residues: CASSAGTSYEQYF. CDR3 DNA: TGTGCCAGCAGCGCCGGGACCTCCTACGAGCAGTACTTC. This rearrangement joins TRBV11-2 to TRBJ2-7; D tentatively fits TRBD1 or TRBD2 (5 bases each). The germline gives CDR1 SGHAT, CDR2 FQNNGV. The CDR3 spans 13 residues. The V and J ends lost 5 bases and 0 bases respectively, with 8 bases between them. The entire variable domain, with the rest obtained from reference TRBV11-2 and TRBJ2-7, is as follows: EAGVAQSPRYKIIEKRQSVAFWCNPISGHATLYWYQQILGQGPKLLIQFQNNGVVDDSQLPKDRFSAERLKGVDSTLKIQPAKLEDSAVYLCASSAGTSYEQYFGPGTRLTVT.